The T cell receptor beta chain described here comes from a study of T cell responses to AZD1222 COVID-19 vaccine. Broader study findings: Across spike, vaccine-associated CD4 TCRs were found, dominant at 160-218 and 743-854. Only six individuals given AZD1222 were seropositive at baseline.

Deletions cut 3 bases from V and 3 bases from J, with 16 bases between. CDR1 is ENHRY, CDR2 SYGVKD, per germline. This CDR3 contains 16 residues. Sequencing used immunoSEQ multiplex PCR; TCRdb keeps in-frame clones, though not all of them. Of roughly 77,000 clones listed, 90% were seen once; the top ten hold approximately 5.2%. Of note for this clone: Its antigen is not known.

The sequence was obtained from an adult in good health. The sequenced sample was peripheral blood, obtained on day 0 of AZD1222 vaccination. The V and J genes are TRBV10-3 and TRBJ2-3, with D possibly TRBD2 on 6 matching bases. The CDR3, as DNA: TGTGCCATCAGTGACAGGGACTCGGCCTTGACAGATACGCAGTATTTT. The encoded protein is CAISDRDSALTDTQYF.